This T cell receptor beta chain was captured by sequencing in a study of blood T cell repertoires in COVID-19 (dated by TCRdb to 2018 to 2021). Regarding the research as a whole: Collaborator samples came from the United States, Italy and Spain and covered acute and convalescent phases of COVID-19. The sample metadata nearly always contained a de-identified subject ID, COVID-19 status, age in years and sex. The prospective study material was composed of cDNA or gDNA derived from T cells, B-cell-depleted T cells, or PBMCs. Where available, HLA class I and class II types were obtained from metadata supplied by the sample provider rather than from assay-based typing. The repertoires were released in a freely available public database meant as a resource for research on the immune response to SARS-CoV-2. The dataset comprised deeply sampled blood TCRbeta repertoires from subjects exposed to, actively infected with, or recovered from COVID-19. The samples were drawn from two sources: the first 160 participants of the ongoing ImmuneRACE study, and 1,200 or so subjects contributed by 6 global collaborators.

With regard to this clone: The clone's antigen remains unknown. No much larger clone is present one base from it, and per-base qualities are unavailable.

Taken from the germline V gene, the CDR1 and CDR2 loops are KGHSH and LQKENI. Here V drops 2 bases and J drops 7 bases, and the junction holds 9 bases not matched to any gene. The CDR3 numbers 15 residues from cysteine through phenylalanine. The DNA shown is the 45-base CDR3, in frame from base 1. What the research found in general, with its limitations: The amount of clinical and demographic metadata varied by source and participant and was provided uncurated.

Each collaborating institution followed its own protocols to collect whole blood in K2EDTA tubes. For TCRbeta analysis, collaborators shipped samples as frozen whole blood, isolated PBMCs, or DNA extracted from either of those sample types. TCRbeta CDR3 regions were amplified from genomic DNA using the immunoSEQ Assay, a bias-controlled multiplex PCR. As for how the authors treated the data: Nucleated cell counts per sample were estimated from amplification of reference gene primers within the assay. Sequence reads were collapsed and filtered to measure the absolute abundance of every unique TCRbeta CDR3 rearrangement. Productive Simpson clonality was computed per sample as the square root of Simpson's diversity index over productive rearrangements. TCRdb holds this immuneACCESS table with in-frame rearrangements only. Some clones are missing; in checked studies, unresolved V genes explain under half, and the rest has no known cause. V and J calls and clone size are as listed in that table; D and trimming were resolved from the DNA. This sample lists approximately 190,000 clones; roughly 84% were detected once. The ten largest make up roughly 20% of the sample.

Material: peripheral blood. This clonotype was sampled from a human donor in a cohort sampled during active COVID-19. This chain is built from TRBV18 and TRBJ1-2, with 8 junctional bases fitting TRBD1. The CDR3: CASSPTMDRVGGYTF. The nucleotides read TGTGCCAGCTCACCAACTATGGACAGGGTTGGTGGCTACACCTTC.